Each of the 8 T cell receptor beta chains below was sequenced from the same sample in a study of early T cells in non-severe SARS-CoV-2 infection. TCRdb reanalysed the 5' RACE reads using MiXCR and keeps one entry per CDR3 protein. The data hold about 49,000 distinct CDR3 sequences, with about 6.3% observed a single time. The specimen comprised whole blood, sampled at baseline. The receptors here all came from an adult who was a healthcare worker with PCR-confirmed SARS-CoV-2 infection or an uninfected control (not recorded which).

This clonotype was found a few times. This chain joins TRBV9 and TRBJ2-3, with 8 bases aligning to TRBD2. The CDR3 runs 16 residues. V shed 0 bases and J 5 bases; nucleotides not matched to a gene: 8. Germline assignment: CDR1 SGDLS and CDR2 YYNGEE. As DNA, the CDR3 is TGTGCCAGCAGCGTAGCTCTGCTCGGGGGGGAAGATACGCAGTATTTT. Translated: CASSVALLGGEDTQYF.

This clonotype was observed a few times. The germline gene is not matched at one end of the junction; a read error may be the cause. The chain recombines TRBV6-2 or TRBV6-3 with TRBJ1-2; the D is unclear. Looked up from germline, CDR1 is MNHEY and CDR2 is SVGEGT. CDR3 size: 10 residues. CDR3 sequence reads: CASSGNELSF. In DNA, the CDR3 is TGTGCCAGCAGTGGAAACGAGTTGAGCTTC.

The rearrangement uses TRBV7-8 and TRBJ2-5; 12 bases are a match to TRBD2. Germline trimming cut 0 bases from V and 0 bases from J; bases unmatched to any gene: 8. This CDR3 is 19 amino acids long. CDR1 SGHVS and CDR2 FQNEAQ come from the germline V gene. CDR3 nucleotides: TGTGCCAGCAGCTTAGCAAGAAGGACTAGCGGGATCTACCAAGAGACCCAGTACTTC. The encoded protein is CASSLARRTSGIYQETQYF. Drawing the rest from reference TRBV7-8 and TRBJ2-5, the complete variable domain is GAGVSQSPRYKVAKRGQDVALRCDPISGHVSLFWYQQALGQGPEFLTYFQNEAQLDKSGLPSDRFFAERPEGSVSTLKIQRTQQEDSAVYLCASSLARRTSGIYQETQYFGPGTRLLVL.

This clonotype was counted at least ten times. V gene TRBV7-2 combines with J gene TRBJ2-2; the D is unclear. This CDR3 has 15 amino acids. Trimming took 0 bases from V and 3 from J, leaving 8 bases between them. The V gene's germline CDR1 is SGHTA and CDR2 FQGNSA. The CDR3 coding sequence is TGTGCCAGCAGCTTAGCCCTGGGGTACACCGGGGAGCTGTTTTTT. Protein product: CASSLALGYTGELFF.

The chain combines TRBV4-2 with TRBJ2-7; weak D call: TRBD1 (5 bases). This CDR3 spans 13 amino acids. V was clipped by 4 bases and J by 3 bases, with 10 bases between them. Germline CDR1 reads LGHNA; CDR2 reads YNFKEQ. Written as DNA, the CDR3 is TGTGCCAGCAGCCTGGGGCCGGACTACGAGCAGTACTTC. Translated, it gives CASSLGPDYEQYF.

This clonotype was counted ten times or more. J is TRBJ2-3 and V is TRBV9; tentatively, D is TRBD2 (6 bases). The V gene lost 3 bases and the J gene lost 2 bases, with 13 bases spanning the gap. The CDR3 has 15 amino acids. Germline V gene sequence: CDR1 SGDLS, CDR2 YYNGEE. CDR3 DNA: TGTGCCAGCAGCGCGTTCCGCGGGGCCACAGATACGCAGTATTTT. This translates into CASSAFRGATDTQYF. Filled out from reference TRBV9 and TRBJ2-3, the complete variable domain reads DSGVTQTPKHLITATGQRVTLRCSPRSGDLSVYWYQQSLDQGLQFLIQYYNGEERAKGNILERFSAQQFPDLHSELNLSSLELGDSALYFCASSAFRGATDTQYFGPGTRLTVL.

For the CDR3, the DNA is TGTGCCAGCAGCCGGGCCGGAGTTGCAACTAATGAAAAACTGTTTTTT. Amino acid sequence: CASSRAGVATNEKLFF. V gene TRBV7-2 combines with J gene TRBJ1-4, with D unresolved. The CDR3 runs to 16 residues. Germline V lookup: CDR1 SGHTA, CDR2 FQGNSA. Deletions cut 5 bases from V and 0 bases from J, with 13 bases between.

The chain is built from TRBV10-3 and TRBJ2-5; TRBD1 aligns across 8 bases. Germline V gives CDR1 ENHRY, CDR2 SYGVKD. This CDR3 spans 14 amino acids. The V gene end was trimmed by 2 bases and the J gene end by 2 bases; junction bases not matched to a gene: 1. The CDR3 protein is CAISEQGAQETQYF. The DNA of the CDR3 is TGTGCCATCAGTGAGCAGGGGGCTCAAGAGACCCAGTACTTC.